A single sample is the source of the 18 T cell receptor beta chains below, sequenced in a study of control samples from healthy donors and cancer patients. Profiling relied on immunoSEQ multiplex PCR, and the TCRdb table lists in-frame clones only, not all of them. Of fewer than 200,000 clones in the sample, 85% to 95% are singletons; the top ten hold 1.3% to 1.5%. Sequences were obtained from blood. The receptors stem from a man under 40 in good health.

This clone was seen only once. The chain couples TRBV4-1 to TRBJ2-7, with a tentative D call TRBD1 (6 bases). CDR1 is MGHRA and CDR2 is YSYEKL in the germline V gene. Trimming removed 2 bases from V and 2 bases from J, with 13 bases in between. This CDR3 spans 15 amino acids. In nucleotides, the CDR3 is TGCGCCAGCAGCCAACTCCAGGGGTCCCCCTACGAGCAGTACTTC. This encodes CASSQLQGSPYEQYF.

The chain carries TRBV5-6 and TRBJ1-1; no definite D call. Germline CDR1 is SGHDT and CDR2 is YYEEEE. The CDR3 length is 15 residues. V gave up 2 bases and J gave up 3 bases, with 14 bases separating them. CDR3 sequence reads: CASSFGYLGDTEAFF. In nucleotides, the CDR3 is TGTGCCAGCAGCTTCGGGTACCTTGGGGACACTGAAGCTTTCTTT.

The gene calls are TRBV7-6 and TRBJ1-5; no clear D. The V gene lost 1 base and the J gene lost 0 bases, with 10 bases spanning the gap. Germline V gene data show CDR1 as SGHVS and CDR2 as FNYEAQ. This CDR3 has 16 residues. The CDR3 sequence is CASSLGAAFSNQPQHF. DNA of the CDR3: TGTGCCAGCAGCTTAGGGGCAGCTTTTAGCAATCAGCCCCAGCATTTT.

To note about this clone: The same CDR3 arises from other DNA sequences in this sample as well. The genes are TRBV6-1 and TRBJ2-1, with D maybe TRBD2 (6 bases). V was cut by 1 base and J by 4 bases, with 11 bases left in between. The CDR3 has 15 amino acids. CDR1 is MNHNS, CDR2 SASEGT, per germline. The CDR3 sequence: CASSEVSGAYNEQFF. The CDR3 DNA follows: TGTGCCAGCAGTGAAGTTAGCGGAGCATACAATGAGCAGTTCTTC.

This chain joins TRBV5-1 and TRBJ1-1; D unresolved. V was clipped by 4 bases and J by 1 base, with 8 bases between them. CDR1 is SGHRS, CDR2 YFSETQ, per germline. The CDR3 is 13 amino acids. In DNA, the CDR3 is TGCGCCAGCAGCGCTCAACGGAACACTGAAGCTTTCTTT. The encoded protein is CASSAQRNTEAFF.

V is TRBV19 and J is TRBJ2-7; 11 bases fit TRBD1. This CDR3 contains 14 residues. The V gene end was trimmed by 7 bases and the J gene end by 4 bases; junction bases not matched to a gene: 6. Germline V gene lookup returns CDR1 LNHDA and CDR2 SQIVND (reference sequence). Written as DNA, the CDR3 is TGTGCCAGTAAATGGGGACAGGGGGTTTACGAGCAGTACTTC. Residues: CASKWGQGVYEQYF.

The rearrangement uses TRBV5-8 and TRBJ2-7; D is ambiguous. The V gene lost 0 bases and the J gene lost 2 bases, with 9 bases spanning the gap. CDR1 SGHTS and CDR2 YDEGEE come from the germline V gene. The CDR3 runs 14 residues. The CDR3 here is CASSLAQNTYEQYF. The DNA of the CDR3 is TGTGCCAGCAGCTTGGCGCAGAACACCTACGAGCAGTACTTC.

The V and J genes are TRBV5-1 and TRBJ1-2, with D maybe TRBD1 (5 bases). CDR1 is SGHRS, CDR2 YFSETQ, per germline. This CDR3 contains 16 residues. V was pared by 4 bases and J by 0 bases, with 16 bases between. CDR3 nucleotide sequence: TGCGCCAGCAGCCAAAACTCGGGACGTACTAACTATGGCTACACCTTC. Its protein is CASSQNSGRTNYGYTF.

CDR3 nucleotide sequence: TGTGCCATCAGTCGGACAGGGTCCCAGTCTAATGAGCAGTTCTTC. Amino acids: CAISRTGSQSNEQFF. The rearrangement links TRBV10-3 to TRBJ2-1, with 8 bases identical to TRBD1. The junction had 10 bases not matched to a gene; V was cut back by 5 bases and J by 7 bases. The CDR3 consists of 15 residues. The germline CDR1 and CDR2 sequences are ENHRY and SYGVKD.

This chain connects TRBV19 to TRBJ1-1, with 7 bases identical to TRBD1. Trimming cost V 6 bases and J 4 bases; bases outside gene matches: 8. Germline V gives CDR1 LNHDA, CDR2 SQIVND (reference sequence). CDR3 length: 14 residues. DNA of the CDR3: TGTGCCAGTAGCCCGACAGGGTGGAGCACTGAAGCTTTCTTT. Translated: CASSPTGWSTEAFF.

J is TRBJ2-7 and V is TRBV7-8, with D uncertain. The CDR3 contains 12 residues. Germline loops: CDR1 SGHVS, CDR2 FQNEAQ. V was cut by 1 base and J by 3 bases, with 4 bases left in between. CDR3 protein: CASSLVNYEQYF. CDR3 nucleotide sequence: TGTGCCAGCAGCTTAGTCAACTACGAGCAGTACTTC.

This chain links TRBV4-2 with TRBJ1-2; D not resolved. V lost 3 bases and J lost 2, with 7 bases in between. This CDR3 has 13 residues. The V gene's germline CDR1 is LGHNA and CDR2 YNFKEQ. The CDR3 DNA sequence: TGTGCCAGCAGCCACACAGACAACTATGGCTACACCTTC. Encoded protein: CASSHTDNYGYTF.

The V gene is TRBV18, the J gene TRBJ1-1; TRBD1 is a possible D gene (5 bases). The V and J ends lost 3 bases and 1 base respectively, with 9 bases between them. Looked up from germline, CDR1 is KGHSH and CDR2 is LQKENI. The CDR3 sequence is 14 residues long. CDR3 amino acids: CASSPGTSNTEAFF. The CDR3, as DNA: TGTGCCAGCTCACCCGGGACTTCGAACACTGAAGCTTTCTTT.

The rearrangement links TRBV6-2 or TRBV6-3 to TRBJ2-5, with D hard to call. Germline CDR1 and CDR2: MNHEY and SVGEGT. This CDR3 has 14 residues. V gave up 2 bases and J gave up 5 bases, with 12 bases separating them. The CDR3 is CASSYPPVRETQYF. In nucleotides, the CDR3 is TGTGCCAGCAGTTACCCTCCGGTGCGCGAGACCCAGTACTTC.

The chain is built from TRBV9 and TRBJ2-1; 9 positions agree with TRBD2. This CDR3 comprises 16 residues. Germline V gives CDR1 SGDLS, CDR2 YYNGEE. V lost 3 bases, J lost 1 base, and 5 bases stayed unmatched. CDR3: CASSAYLAGSYNEQFF. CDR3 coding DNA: TGTGCCAGCAGCGCGTATCTAGCGGGGTCCTACAATGAGCAGTTCTTC.

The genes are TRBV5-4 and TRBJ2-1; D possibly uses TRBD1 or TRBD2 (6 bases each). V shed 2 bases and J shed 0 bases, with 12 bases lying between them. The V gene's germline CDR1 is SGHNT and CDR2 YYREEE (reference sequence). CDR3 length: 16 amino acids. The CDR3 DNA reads TGTGCCAGCAGCTTAGGGGGGCCGCGCTCCTACAATGAGCAGTTCTTC. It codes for CASSLGGPRSYNEQFF.

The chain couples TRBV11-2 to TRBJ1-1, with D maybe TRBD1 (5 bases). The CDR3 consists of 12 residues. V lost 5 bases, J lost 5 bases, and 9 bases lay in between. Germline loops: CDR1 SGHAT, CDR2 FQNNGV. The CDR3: CASSQGQTEAFF. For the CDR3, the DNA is TGTGCCAGCAGCCAAGGACAAACTGAAGCTTTCTTT.

CDR3 sequence reads: CASSTPPSGYTF. CDR3 bases: TGTGCCAGCTCGACCCCACCGTCTGGCTACACCTTC. The V gene is TRBV2, the J gene TRBJ1-2; D call uncertain. The germline V gene encodes CDR1 SNHLY and CDR2 FYNNEI. V was shortened by 8 bases and J by 7 bases, with 14 bases between the two germline ends. This CDR3 is built from 12 residues.